These 20 T cell receptor beta chains originate from one sample sequenced in a study of blood T cell repertoires in COVID-19. Assay used: immunoSEQ multiplex PCR; TCRdb lists only in-frame clones, some missing. The repertoire holds around 150,000 clones, with 80% as singletons. The source material was peripheral blood. All receptors come from a woman in her forties or fifties with acute or convalescent COVID-19.

The chain links TRBV6-2 or TRBV6-3 to TRBJ2-1; D might be TRBD2 (6 bases). The CDR3 sequence is 15 residues long. CDR1 and CDR2 from the germline V gene are MNHEY and SVGEGT. The V end lost 4 bases, the J end lost 0 bases, and 10 bases lay between the germline ends. The CDR3 is CASSLDGSSYNEQFF. In DNA, the CDR3 is TGTGCCAGCAGTTTAGACGGGAGCTCCTACAATGAGCAGTTCTTC.

This clone was picked up a small number of times. The rearrangement joins TRBV29-1 to TRBJ2-2; 7 nucleotides agree with TRBD1. The CDR3 has 14 residues. In germline, CDR1 is SQVTM, CDR2 ANQGSEA. Trimming at V came to 5 bases and at J to 2 bases, leaving 5 bases not matched to a gene. For the CDR3, the DNA is TGCAGCGTTTCCCGACAGGGCAACACCGGGGAGCTGTTTTTT. Its protein product is CSVSRQGNTGELFF.

Only one count was recorded for this clone. The CDR3: CASSLGTGESYTF. As DNA, the CDR3 is TGTGCCAGCAGCTTAGGGACAGGGGAAAGCTACACCTTC. The J gene is TRBJ1-2, the V gene TRBV7-9, with TRBD1 matching 9 bases. Germline V gene lookup returns CDR1 SEHNR and CDR2 FQNEAQ (reference sequence). The CDR3 is 13 residues long. The junction had 3 bases not matched to a gene; V was cut back by 1 base and J by 9 bases.

For this clone: Other DNA variants within this sample encode the same CDR3. The chain combines TRBV5-1 with TRBJ1-1; tentatively, D is TRBD1 (6 bases). V lost 4 bases and J lost 3, with 10 bases in between. Germline V CDR1 and CDR2: SGHRS, YFSETQ. The CDR3 runs to 13 residues. CDR3 residues: CASSTQGDTEAFF. CDR3 nucleotide sequence: TGCGCCAGCAGCACACAGGGAGACACTGAAGCTTTCTTT.

V is TRBV10-3 and J is TRBJ2-3; tentative D call: TRBD1 (5 bases). The ends were cut back, 7 bases at V and 2 bases at J, with 10 bases in the middle. The CDR3 spans 13 residues. Per the germline V gene, CDR1 is ENHRY and CDR2 is SYGVKD. CDR3 amino acids: CAIMAGNTDTQYF. In nucleotides, the CDR3 is TGTGCCATCATGGCAGGGAACACAGATACGCAGTATTTT.

There are a few counts of this clone. The chain recombines TRBV7-6 with TRBJ2-1, with 8 bases identical to TRBD1. J was trimmed by 4 bases and V by 4 bases; bases with no gene match: 3. CDR3 length: 14 residues. Per germline, CDR1 SGHVS and CDR2 FNYEAQ. The CDR3 DNA reads TGTGCCAGCAGCTCCCGGGACAGGTACAATGAGCAGTTCTTC. It yields the protein CASSSRDRYNEQFF.

This sequence joins TRBV9 and TRBJ2-2, with D tentatively TRBD2 (7 bases). Germline V gene sequence: CDR1 SGDLS, CDR2 YYNGEE. This CDR3 is built from 18 residues. The germline V and J ends were trimmed by 3 bases and 1 base, with 19 bases remaining between them. The CDR3 DNA is TGTGCCAGCAGCGCTAAGACTGGGGGGGCGATGAACACCGGGGAGCTGTTTTTT. Its protein product is CASSAKTGGAMNTGELFF.

Here the CDR3 DNA reads TGCAGTGCTCGGTATAGTGGCTACACCTTC. Its translation is CSARYSGYTF. The chain uses TRBV20-1 and TRBJ1-2, with no clear D. Trimming removed 5 bases from V and 7 bases from J, with 8 bases in between. Germline CDR1 is DFQATT and CDR2 is SNEGSKA (reference sequence). The CDR3 is made up of 10 amino acids.

The J gene is TRBJ2-1, the V gene TRBV11-3; TRBD1 is a possible D gene (6 bases). This CDR3 is 17 amino acids long. Trimming took 1 base from V and 2 from J, leaving 15 bases between them. Germline CDR1 is SGHNT and CDR2 is YENEEA. CDR3 sequence reads: CASSLAYSDSPYNEQFF. CDR3 DNA: TGTGCCAGCAGCTTAGCGTACTCGGACAGTCCCTACAATGAGCAGTTCTTC.

This clone was counted only a few times. The chain has TRBV5-3 and TRBJ1-1; D not certain. Being an ORF, TRBV5-3 has a function that is uncertain. V dropped 3 bases and J dropped 1 base, with 22 bases sitting between them. The CDR3 runs to 18 residues. CDR3 bases: TGTGCCAGAAGCTGCCGATTTCCGACTTTTGCTTCGAACACTGAAGCTTTCTTT. Its protein product is CARSCRFPTFASNTEAFF.

This clone appeared a single time. V is TRBV5-8 and J is TRBJ1-3; TRBD1 matches 7 bases. The V and J ends lost 5 bases and 0 bases, in that order; junction bases with no gene match: 11. The V gene's germline CDR1 is SGHTS and CDR2 YDEGEE. The CDR3 is made up of 17 amino acids. The CDR3 loop reads CASRTGYVTGSGNTIYF. DNA of the CDR3: TGTGCCAGCAGGACAGGGTATGTGACGGGCTCTGGAAACACCATATATTTT. The variable domain in full, with the rest retrieved from reference TRBV5-8 and TRBJ1-3, is EAGVTQSPTHLIKTRGQQATLRCSPISGHTSVYWYQQALGLGLQFLLWYDEGEERNRGNFPPRFSGRQFPNYSSELNVNALELEDSALYLCASRTGYVTGSGNTIYFGEGSWLTVV.

The V and J genes are TRBV2 and TRBJ1-4, with 10 bases that match TRBD1. This CDR3 has 16 amino acids. The V gene end was trimmed by 6 bases and the J gene end by 8 bases; junction bases not matched to a gene: 12. Germline V gene data show CDR1 as SNHLY and CDR2 as FYNNEI. The CDR3 DNA is TGTGCCAGCAGCAGAGACAGGGGGCGCCTGGGGGAAAAACTGTTTTTT. Translating it yields CASSRDRGRLGEKLFF.

The genes are TRBV18 and TRBJ1-2, with D perhaps matching TRBD1 (5 bases). Trimming removed 6 bases at V and 3 bases at J, with 17 bases between. The CDR3 consists of 15 residues. Germline CDR1 reads KGHSH; CDR2 reads LQKENI. The CDR3 spells CASSPGDGGYYGYTF. CDR3 bases: TGTGCCAGCTCCCCGGGTGACGGGGGGTACTATGGCTACACCTTC.

V is TRBV3-1 (or the pseudogene TRBV3-2) and J is TRBJ1-2, with D unclear. In germline, CDR1 is LGHDT, CDR2 YNNKEL (reference sequence). CDR3 length: 14 residues. Trimming left V 1 base short and J 4 bases short, with 10 bases between. The CDR3 DNA is TGTGCCAGCAGCCAAGGGGCAGTTTCCTATGGCTACACCTTC. This encodes CASSQGAVSYGYTF.

This clone occurred a few times. V usage is TRBV28 and J usage is TRBJ1-1; TRBD1 matches 10 bases. V lost 7 bases and J lost 5; bases outside the gene matches: 10. The germline CDR1 and CDR2 sequences are MDHEN and SYDVKM. There are 15 residues in the CDR3. CDR3 nucleotide sequence: TGTGCCAGCAATCAAGGGACAGGGGCCCAGACTGAAGCTTTCTTT. Translating it yields CASNQGTGAQTEAFF. Supplemented by reference TRBV28 and TRBJ1-1, the full variable domain reads DVKVTQSSRYLVKRTGEKVFLECVQDMDHENMFWYRQDPGLGLRLIYFSYDVKMKEKGDIPEGYSVSREKKERFSLILESASTNQTSMYLCASNQGTGAQTEAFFGQGTRLTVV.

This sequence joins TRBV5-1 and TRBJ2-7; 8 bases agree with TRBD2. CDR1 is SGHRS, CDR2 YFSETQ, per germline. This CDR3 spans 15 amino acids. Trimming cost V 4 bases and J 1 base; bases outside gene matches: 7. DNA of the CDR3: TGCGCCAGCAGCCGCAGCGCGGGGGGATCCTACGAGCAGTACTTC. Its translation is CASSRSAGGSYEQYF.

The CDR3 region is CASSHQQGVRTEAFF. The CDR3 coding sequence is TGTGCCAGCAGCCATCAACAGGGGGTGAGGACTGAAGCTTTCTTT. The V call is TRBV7-9, the J call TRBJ1-1; 8 nucleotides align to TRBD1. The CDR3 totals 15 residues. J gave up 5 bases and V 5 bases, and 10 bases lay outside the gene matches. The germline gives CDR1 SEHNR, CDR2 FQNEAQ (reference sequence).

The chain joins TRBV3-1 (or the pseudogene TRBV3-2) to TRBJ2-5; D possibly corresponds to TRBD1 (6 bases). Germline CDR1 LGHDT, CDR2 YNNKEL (reference sequence). There are 16 residues in the CDR3. V gave up 0 bases and J gave up 4 bases, with 15 bases separating them. CDR3 protein: CASSQDSDRPPETQYF. The CDR3 coding sequence is TGTGCCAGCAGCCAAGATTCAGACAGGCCACCAGAGACCCAGTACTTC.

The chain combines TRBV11-2 with TRBJ1-6; 9 bases fit TRBD1. The germline V gene has CDR1 SGHAT and CDR2 FQNNGV. This CDR3 is built from 14 residues. Trimming took 5 bases from V and 13 from J; bases not matched to a gene: 9. CDR3 loop: CASSMGQGQTPLHF. DNA of the CDR3: TGTGCCAGCAGCATGGGACAGGGTCAGACTCCCCTCCACTTT.

The V gene is TRBV5-1, the J gene TRBJ1-5; 8 nucleotides match TRBD1. The junction had 6 bases not matched to a gene; V was cut back by 3 bases and J by 4 bases. This CDR3 region has 15 residues. Looked up from germline, CDR1 is SGHRS and CDR2 is YFSETQ. The DNA of the CDR3 is TGCGCCAGCAGCTCCTCCGGGACAGGAAATCAGCCCCAGCATTTT. The encoded protein is CASSSSGTGNQPQHF. Supplemented by reference TRBV5-1 and TRBJ1-5, the full variable domain reads KAGVTQTPRYLIKTRGQQVTLSCSPISGHRSVSWYQQTPGQGLQFLFEYFSETQRNKGNFPGRFSGRQFSNSRSEMNVSTLELGDSALYLCASSSSGTGNQPQHFGDGTRLSIL.